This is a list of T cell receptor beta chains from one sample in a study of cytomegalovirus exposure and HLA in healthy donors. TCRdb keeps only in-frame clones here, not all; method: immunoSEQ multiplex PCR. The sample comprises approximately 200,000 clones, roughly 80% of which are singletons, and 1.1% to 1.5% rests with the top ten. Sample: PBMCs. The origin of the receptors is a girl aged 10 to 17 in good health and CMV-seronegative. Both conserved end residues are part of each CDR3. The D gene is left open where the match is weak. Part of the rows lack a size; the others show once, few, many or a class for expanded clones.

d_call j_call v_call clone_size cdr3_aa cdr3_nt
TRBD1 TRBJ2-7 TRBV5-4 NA CASSSNRQGYEQYF TGTGCCAGCAGTTCCAATCGACAGGGTTACGAGCAGTACTTC
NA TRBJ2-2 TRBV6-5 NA CASQGSGTGELFF TGTGCCAGTCAGGGGTCGGGCACCGGGGAGCTGTTTTTT
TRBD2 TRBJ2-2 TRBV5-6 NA CASSRQLAANTGELFF TGTGCCAGCAGCCGCCAACTAGCGGCGAACACCGGGGAGCTGTTTTTT
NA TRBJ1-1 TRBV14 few CASSQSSGNTEAFF TGTGCCAGCAGCCAATCGAGTGGGAACACTGAAGCTTTCTTT
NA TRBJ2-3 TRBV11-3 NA CASSLGGPTDTQYF TGTGCCAGCAGCTTAGGCGGGCCCACAGATACGCAGTATTTT
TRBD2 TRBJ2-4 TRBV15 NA CATSEREPGSIQYF TGTGCCACCAGCGAGCGGGAGCCCGGTTCCATTCAGTACTTC
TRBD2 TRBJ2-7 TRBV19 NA CASSPGLARYEQYF TGTGCCAGTAGCCCCGGACTAGCGAGGTACGAGCAGTACTTC
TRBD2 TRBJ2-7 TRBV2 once CASSESSGIYEQYF TGTGCCAGCAGTGAGTCTAGCGGGATCTACGAGCAGTACTTC
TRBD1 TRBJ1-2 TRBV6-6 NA CASSKTGQGWDGYTF TGTGCCAGCAGTAAAACGGGACAGGGATGGGATGGCTACACCTTC
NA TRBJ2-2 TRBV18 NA CASSPGTLTGELFF TGTGCCAGCTCACCCGGGACACTCACCGGGGAGCTGTTTTTT
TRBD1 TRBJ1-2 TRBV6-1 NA CASRDRGSYTF TGTGCCAGCAGAGACAGGGGTAGCTACACCTTC
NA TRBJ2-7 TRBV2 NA CASTLQYNEQYF TGTGCCAGCACCTTACAGTACAACGAGCAGTACTTC
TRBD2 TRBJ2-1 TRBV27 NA CASSLLRESSYNEQFF TGTGCCAGCAGTTTATTGCGGGAGAGCTCCTACAATGAGCAGTTCTTC
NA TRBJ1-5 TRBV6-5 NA CASSPPSGSNQPQHF TGTGCCAGCAGTCCCCCAAGCGGGAGCAATCAGCCCCAGCATTTT
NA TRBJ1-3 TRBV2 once CASSFIRGVGNTIYF TGTGCCAGCAGCTTCATCCGGGGGGTTGGAAACACCATATATTTT
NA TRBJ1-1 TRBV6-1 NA CASSGLLVTEAFF TGTGCCAGCAGTGGACTATTGGTCACTGAAGCTTTCTTT
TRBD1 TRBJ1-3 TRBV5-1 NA CASSLAGGGGNTIYF TGCGCCAGCAGCTTGGCAGGGGGCGGAGGAAACACCATATATTTT
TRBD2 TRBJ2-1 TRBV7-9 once CASSLGRAGGPINEQFF TGTGCCAGCAGCTTAGGGAGGGCGGGAGGGCCAATAAATGAGCAGTTCTTC
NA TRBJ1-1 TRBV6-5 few CASSPRGREAFF TGTGCCAGCAGTCCACGAGGCCGGGAAGCTTTCTTT
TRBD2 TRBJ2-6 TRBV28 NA CASSFRLGAGGSGANVLTF TGTGCCAGCAGTTTCCGTCTAGGTGCGGGGGGCTCTGGGGCCAACGTCCTGACTTTC
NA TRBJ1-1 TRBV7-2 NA CASSKGIGMSTEAFF TGTGCCAGCAGCAAAGGCATCGGGATGTCCACTGAAGCTTTCTTT
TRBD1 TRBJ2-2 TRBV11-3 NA CASSPDRNTVGELFF TGTGCCAGCAGCCCGGACAGGAACACTGTCGGGGAGCTGTTTTTT
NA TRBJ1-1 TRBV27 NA CASREARMNTEAFF TGTGCCAGCAGGGAGGCGAGAATGAACACTGAAGCTTTCTTT
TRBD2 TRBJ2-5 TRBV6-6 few CASSRTSGGPETQYF TGTGCCAGCAGCCGGACTAGCGGGGGGCCGGAGACCCAGTACTTC
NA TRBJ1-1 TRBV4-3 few CASSHIGVWGRQAEGKAFF TGCGCCAGCAGCCACATCGGTGTCTGGGGCAGACAGGCCGAGGGGAAAGCTTTCTTT
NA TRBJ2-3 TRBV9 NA CASSQDSEDTQYF TGTGCCAGCAGCCAGGACAGTGAAGATACGCAGTATTTT
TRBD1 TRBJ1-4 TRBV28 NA CASSPQFGTGEKLFF TGTGCCAGCAGTCCCCAGTTCGGGACAGGGGAAAAACTGTTTTTT